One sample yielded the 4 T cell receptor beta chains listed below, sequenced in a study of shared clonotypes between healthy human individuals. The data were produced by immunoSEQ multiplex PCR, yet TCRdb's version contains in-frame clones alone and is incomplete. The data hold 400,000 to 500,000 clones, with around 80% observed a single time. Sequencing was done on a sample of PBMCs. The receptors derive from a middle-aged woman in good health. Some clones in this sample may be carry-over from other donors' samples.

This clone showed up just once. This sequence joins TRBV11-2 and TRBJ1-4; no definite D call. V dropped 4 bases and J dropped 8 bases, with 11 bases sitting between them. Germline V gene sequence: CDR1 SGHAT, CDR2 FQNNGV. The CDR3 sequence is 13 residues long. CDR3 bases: TGTGCCAGCAGCTCCGCCCCAGAGGAAAAACTGTTTTTT. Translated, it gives CASSSAPEEKLFF.

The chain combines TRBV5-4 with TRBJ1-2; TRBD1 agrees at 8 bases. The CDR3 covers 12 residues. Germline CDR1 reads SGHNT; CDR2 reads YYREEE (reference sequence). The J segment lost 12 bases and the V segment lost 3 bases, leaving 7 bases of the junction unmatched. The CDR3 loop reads CASSSQGQADTF. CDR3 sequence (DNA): TGTGCCAGCAGCTCACAGGGACAGGCCGACACCTTC.

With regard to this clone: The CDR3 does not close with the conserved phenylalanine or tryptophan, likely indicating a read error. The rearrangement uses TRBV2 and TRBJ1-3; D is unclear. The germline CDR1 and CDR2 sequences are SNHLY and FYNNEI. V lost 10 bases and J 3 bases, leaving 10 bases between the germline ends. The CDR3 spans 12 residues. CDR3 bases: TGTGCCACCCAGATGGGTGGAAACACCATATATCTT. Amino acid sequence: CATQMGGNTIYL.

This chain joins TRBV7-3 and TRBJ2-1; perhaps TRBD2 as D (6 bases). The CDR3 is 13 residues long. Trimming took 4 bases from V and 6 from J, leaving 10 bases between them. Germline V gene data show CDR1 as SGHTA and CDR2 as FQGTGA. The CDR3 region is CASSSGLGNEQFF. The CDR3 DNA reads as TGTGCCAGCAGCTCGGGACTCGGCAATGAGCAGTTCTTC. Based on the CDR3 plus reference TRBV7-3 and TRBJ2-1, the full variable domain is GAGVSQTPSNKVTEKGKYVELRCDPISGHTALYWYRQSLGQGPEFLIYFQGTGAADDSGLPNDRFFAVRPEGSVSTLKIQRTERGDSAVYLCASSSGLGNEQFFGPGTRLTVL.